The T cell receptor beta chain under discussion was sequenced for a study of shared clonotypes between healthy human individuals. Study-wide points: What rarefaction showed was incomplete sorted-subset sequencing despite large depth.

TCRdb's copy holds only in-frame clones and misses some; the assay was immunoSEQ multiplex PCR. The sample carries roughly 2,000,000 clones, just under 95% recorded once. For this clone: What it binds is not known.

CD8 cells classed as naive were CD45RO-negative and positively selected for CCR7, excluding terminally differentiated effector memory CD45RA+ cells. The CDR3 is 13 amino acids. The V and J ends lost 5 bases and 7 bases respectively, with 13 bases between them. Germline V gives CDR1 SGDLS, CDR2 YYNGEE. The clonotype originates from a man aged 18 to 29 in good health. Some clones in this sample may be carry-over from other donors' samples. The chain combines TRBV9 with TRBJ1-5; D is unclear. Sequenced material: naive CD8+ T cells from PBMCs. The CDR3 DNA is TGTGCCAGCAGTGAAGGAGTGGGCCAGCCCCAGCATTTT. It specifies CASSEGVGQPQHF.